The 8 T cell receptor beta chains below all came from one sample that was sequenced in a study of CD8+CD57+ T cells in acquired aplastic anemia. It was patients with CD8+CD57+ cell expansion by flow cytometry who were chosen for sequencing. Genomic DNA was employed as the template in profiling TCR beta VDJ and CDR3. TCRdb analysed the reads with MiXCR anew, one entry per CDR3 protein. The sample includes 260,000 or so distinct CDR3 sequences, around 82% of them seen just once. The sample taken for sequencing was sorted CD4+, CD8+, or CD8+CD57+ T cells (not recorded which) from PBMCs. All receptors derive from a human donor with aplastic anemia.

The table lists this clonotype with a few counts. The V and J genes are TRBV5-4 and TRBJ2-5; D might be TRBD2 (5 bases). Trimming pared 2 bases from V and 2 bases from J, leaving 10 bases between. The CDR3 totals 14 residues. Germline V gene data show CDR1 as SGHNT and CDR2 as YYREEE (reference sequence). CDR3 protein: CASSLSSEQETQYF. The CDR3 bases are TGTGCCAGCAGCTTAAGTAGCGAGCAAGAGACCCAGTACTTC. The whole variable domain, remainder taken from reference TRBV5-4 and TRBJ2-5, is ETGVTQSPTHLIKTRGQQVTLRCSSQSGHNTVSWYQQALGQGPQFIFQYYREEENGRGNFPPRFSGLQFPNYSSELNVNALELDDSALYLCASSLSSEQETQYFGPGTRLLVL.

The chain links TRBV10-3 to TRBJ2-1; weak D call: TRBD1 (7 bases). Trimming pared 10 bases from V and 8 bases from J, leaving 27 bases between. CDR3 length: 16 amino acids. Germline V gene data show CDR1 as ENHRY and CDR2 as SYGVKD. As DNA, the CDR3 is TGTGCCAGCAGCCAGGGGGGAGGAAAACGTAAGGATGAGCAGTTCTTC. Amino acid sequence: CASSQGGGKRKDEQFF.

Worth noting for this clonotype: This may be a read error, as it is one base from a much larger clone. The chain combines TRBV11-3 with TRBJ2-3; possibly TRBD1 for D (6 bases). The ends were cut back, 0 bases at V and 2 bases at J, with 12 bases in the middle. The germline CDR1 and CDR2 sequences are SGHNT and YENEEA. The CDR3 loop spans 16 amino acids. CDR3 in DNA: TGTGCCAGCAGCTTAGATCTGACAGGTCACACAGATACGCAGTATTTT. Protein: CASSLDLTGHTDTQYF. Full variable domain (outside the CDR3, taken from reference TRBV11-3 and TRBJ2-3): EAGVVQSPRYKIIEKKQPVAFWCNPISGHNTLYWYLQNLGQGPELLIRYENEEAVDDSQLPKDRFSAERLKGVDSTLKIQPAELGDSAVYLCASSLDLTGHTDTQYFGPGTRLTVL.

Details on this clonotype: The CDR3 does not close with the conserved phenylalanine or tryptophan, likely indicating a read error. The chain is built from TRBV6-5 and TRBJ2-2; tentative D call: TRBD1 (6 bases). CDR3 length equals 13 residues. Germline loops: CDR1 MNHEY, CDR2 SVGAGI. The CDR3 reads CASSAGDTGELFL. Here the CDR3 DNA reads TGCGCCAGCAGTGCAGGGGACACCGGGGAGCTGTTTCTT.

Regarding this clonotype: Relative to the germline gene, one junction end is altered; a read error may explain this. V gene TRBV7-9 combines with J gene TRBJ2-1; the match to TRBD2 covers 7 bases. This CDR3 has 14 residues. CDR1 is SEHNR and CDR2 is FQNEAQ in the germline V gene (reference sequence). DNA for the CDR3: TGTGCCAGCAGCTTGGGGGAGGGCGGCTATAATTCACTCTTC. Translation gives CASSLGEGGYNSLF.

In this sample, this clonotype turned up many times. A read error is possible here, since a much larger clone lies one base away. The chain recombines TRBV11-3 with TRBJ2-5; D remains unclear. The DNA end is a closer match to TRBJ2-3, so the J assignment may be wrong. The CDR3 contains 12 residues. CDR1 and CDR2 from the germline V gene are SGHNT and YENEEA. As DNA, the CDR3 is TGTGCCAGCAGCTTAGATCTGAAAGCGCAGTATTTT. This gives the protein CASSLDLKAQYF.

This clonotype has just one count. This chain uses TRBV11-1 with TRBJ2-2; D possibly corresponds to TRBD1 (6 bases). V shed 6 bases and J shed 2 bases, with 16 bases lying between them. CDR3 length equals 16 residues. Germline V gene data show CDR1 as SGHAT and CDR2 as FQDESV (reference sequence). CDR3 region: CASSEAGQFNTGELFF. Written as DNA, the CDR3 is TGTGCCAGCAGTGAAGCAGGACAGTTCAACACCGGGGAGCTGTTTTTT.

This sequence joins TRBV7-8 and TRBJ1-5; D is undetermined. The length of the CDR3 is 12 residues. V dropped 0 bases and J dropped 10 bases, with 7 bases sitting between them. CDR1 and CDR2 from the germline V gene are SGHVS and FQNEAQ. The CDR3 DNA follows: TGTGCCAGCAGCTTAGCGGGAGGTCCCCAGCATTTT. Its translation: CASSLAGGPQHF.